The rows below give T cell receptor beta chains drawn from one sample of a study of blood T cell repertoires in COVID-19. The method was immunoSEQ multiplex PCR; TCRdb's version includes in-frame clones alone and lacks a portion of them. The sample gives a few hundred thousand clones, roughly nine tenths of which show up once; roughly 3% is in the top ten. The specimen was peripheral blood. The origin of the receptors is a man aged 18-30 years with active or convalescent COVID-19. Each CDR3 is given without its conserved first and last residue.

j_call,v_call,cdr3_aa
TRBJ2-7,TRBV7-9,ASSLSGLADSYEQY
TRBJ2-7,TRBV21-1,ASSKESHEQY
TRBJ2-7,TRBV9,ASSVGTDSYEQY
TRBJ1-5,TRBV6-5,ASTPFGGSNQPQH
TRBJ1-5,TRBV19,ASRYRDVNQPQH
TRBJ2-7,TRBV14,ASSLRGQSYEQY
TRBJ1-2,TRBV28,ASSSQQGAYGYT
TRBJ2-5,TRBV5-1,ASSLRAGGETQY
TRBJ2-7,TRBV21-1,ASTVYEQY
TRBJ1-5,TRBV27,ASSSRGGGSNQPQH
TRBJ1-2,TRBV12-3/TRBV12-4,ASKSRVGGYT
TRBJ1-3,TRBV29-1,SGQQTGWAGNTIY
TRBJ1-3,TRBV30,AWNPEQPGNTIY